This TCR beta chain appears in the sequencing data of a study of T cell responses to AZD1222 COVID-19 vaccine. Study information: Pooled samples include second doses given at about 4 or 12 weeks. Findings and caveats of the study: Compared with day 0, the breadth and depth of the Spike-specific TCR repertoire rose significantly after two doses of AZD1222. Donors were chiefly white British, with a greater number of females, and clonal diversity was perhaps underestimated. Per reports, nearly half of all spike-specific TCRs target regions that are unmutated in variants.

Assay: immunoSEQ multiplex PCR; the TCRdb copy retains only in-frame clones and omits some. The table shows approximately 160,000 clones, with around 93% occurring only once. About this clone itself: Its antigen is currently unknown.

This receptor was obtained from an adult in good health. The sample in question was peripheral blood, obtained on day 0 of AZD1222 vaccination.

The CDR3 DNA is TGTGCCAGCAGTTTTCGAGAGAACACTGAAGCTTTCTTT. Translated: CASSFRENTEAFF. The J gene is TRBJ1-1, the V gene TRBV12-3 or TRBV12-4; D gene uncertain. This CDR3 has 13 amino acids. Between the trimmed V and J ends, which lost 3 bases and 1 base, there was a span of 6 bases.